The 30 T cell receptor beta chains below come from one sample, sequenced in a study of blood T cell repertoires in COVID-19. Measured with immunoSEQ multiplex PCR; TCRdb has only the in-frame clones, and not every one. The sample yields some 120,000 clones, approximately 74% seen once. The source material was peripheral blood. The receptor source for this set is a man aged 55 to 70 with acute or convalescent COVID-19.

The gene calls are TRBV3-1 (or the pseudogene TRBV3-2) and TRBJ1-2, with 7 bases fitting TRBD1. CDR1 and CDR2 from the germline V gene are LGHDT and YNNKEL (reference sequence). V shed 6 bases, J shed 2 bases, and the junction held 9 bases outside the gene matches. There are 15 residues in the CDR3. CDR3 protein: CASSRDRDGNYGYTF. The CDR3 DNA is TGTGCCAGCAGTCGCGACAGGGATGGAAACTATGGCTACACCTTC.

The chain has TRBV11-2 and TRBJ2-2; 7 positions match TRBD2. The trim removed 5 bases at V and 2 bases at J, leaving 5 bases unmatched. Per the germline V gene, CDR1 is SGHAT and CDR2 is FQNNGV. The CDR3 length is 15 residues. In nucleotides, the CDR3 is TGTGCCAGCAGCCCTCGGGAGGCAAACACCGGGGAGCTGTTTTTT. Amino acid sequence: CASSPREANTGELFF.

The V call is TRBV6-5, the J call TRBJ1-2; D is perhaps TRBD1 (6 bases). The germline V gene has CDR1 MNHEY and CDR2 SVGAGI. This CDR3 is built from 13 residues. V was trimmed by 7 bases and J by 3 bases, leaving 12 bases between them. The CDR3 nucleotides are TGTGCCAGCAAAACAGGGATTGACTATGGCTACACCTTC. Amino acids: CASKTGIDYGYTF.

The chain recombines TRBV19 with TRBJ1-2; D not certain. The V end was cut by 5 bases, the J end by 4 bases, with 17 bases between. This CDR3 region has 15 residues. CDR1 LNHDA and CDR2 SQIVND come from the germline V gene (reference sequence). The CDR3 reads CASSLRSTLIYGYTF. The DNA for the CDR3 is TGTGCCAGTAGTTTACGGAGTACCCTTATCTATGGCTACACCTTC.

The rearrangement joins TRBV12-5 to TRBJ2-1, with D tentatively TRBD2 (7 bases). V lost 1 base to trimming and J lost 9 bases, with 22 bases between them. CDR3 length: 17 residues. Germline loops: CDR1 LGHNT, CDR2 FRNRAP. CDR3 sequence: CASGLGKQGTRGGEQFF. The CDR3 coding sequence is TGTGCTAGTGGTTTGGGAAAACAGGGTACGAGGGGGGGTGAGCAGTTCTTC.

The chain employs TRBV5-1 and TRBJ1-2, with a tentative D call TRBD1 (5 bases). This CDR3 spans 15 amino acids. V was clipped by 4 bases and J by 8 bases, with 21 bases between them. Germline lookup yields CDR1 SGHRS and CDR2 YFSETQ. In nucleotides, the CDR3 is TGCGCCAGCAGCCCCGGAGGGAGGGGTCGCTACGGCTACACCTTC. It specifies CASSPGGRGRYGYTF.

V gene TRBV5-1 combines with J gene TRBJ1-2, with 7 bases aligning to TRBD1. V trimming: 0 bases; J trimming: 8 bases; junction bases outside the gene matches: 13. Germline CDR1 reads SGHRS; CDR2 reads YFSETQ. This CDR3 has 16 residues. Here the CDR3 DNA reads TGCGCCAGCAGCTTGGCCGACCTGACAGGGTCGGTCGGCTACACCTTC. Translation gives CASSLADLTGSVGYTF.

This clone was seen only a few times. This rearrangement joins TRBV3-1 (or the pseudogene TRBV3-2) to TRBJ2-1; 12 nucleotides line up with TRBD2. Per germline, CDR1 LGHDT and CDR2 YNNKEL (reference sequence). This CDR3 region has 22 residues. The trim removed 4 bases at V and 0 bases at J, leaving 19 bases unmatched. The CDR3 region is CASSPDRTSGILRSNSYNEQFF. CDR3 DNA: TGTGCCAGCAGCCCAGATCGGACTAGCGGGATACTACGGTCGAACTCCTACAATGAGCAGTTCTTC.

This chain joins TRBV24-1 and TRBJ2-3; 7 positions match TRBD1. Germline CDR1 reads KGHDR; CDR2 reads SFDVKD. The CDR3 consists of 15 residues. J was trimmed by 0 bases and V by 4 bases; bases with no gene match: 3. CDR3 sequence reads: CATSDPGQSTDTQYF. CDR3 sequence (DNA): TGTGCCACCAGTGACCCGGGACAGAGCACAGATACGCAGTATTTT.

The chain uses TRBV19 and TRBJ1-1, with 9 bases lining up with TRBD1. This CDR3 region has 17 residues. V lost 2 bases and J lost 3; bases outside the gene matches: 10. Germline assignment: CDR1 LNHDA and CDR2 SQIVND (reference sequence). The CDR3 protein is CASSILGQGMAHTEAFF. DNA of the CDR3: TGTGCCAGTAGTATACTGGGACAGGGCATGGCTCACACTGAAGCTTTCTTT.

The rearrangement uses TRBV11-1 and TRBJ2-3, with D possibly matching TRBD2 (6 bases). CDR1 is SGHAT and CDR2 is FQDESV in the germline V gene (reference sequence). V lost 0 bases, J lost 1 base, and 8 bases lay in between. The CDR3 extends over 15 amino acids. The CDR3 DNA is TGTGCCAGCAGCTTAGCACCGGGAGGCACAGATACGCAGTATTTT. Translated: CASSLAPGGTDTQYF.

The rearrangement uses TRBV30 and TRBJ2-2; D call uncertain. V dropped 1 base and J dropped 5 bases, with 8 bases sitting between them. In germline, CDR1 is GTSNPN, CDR2 SVGIG (reference sequence). The CDR3 covers 13 residues. CDR3 DNA: TGTGCCTGGAGTGAACGGAGTACCGGGGAGCTGTTTTTT. This gives the protein CAWSERSTGELFF.

This clone was found a few times. The genes are TRBV5-4 and TRBJ1-2; possible D gene TRBD1, 5 bases. This CDR3 has 15 residues. From germline, CDR1 is SGHNT and CDR2 YYREEE (reference sequence). Trimming pared 2 bases from V and 4 bases from J, leaving 15 bases between. CDR3 coding DNA: TGTGCCAGCAGCTTTGGGGCAGGGAGGGGCTATGGCTACACCTTC. Its translation is CASSFGAGRGYGYTF.

This clone was seen a single time. The chain links TRBV7-9 to TRBJ2-5; D is possibly TRBD2 (6 bases). The V end was cut by 5 bases, the J end by 4 bases, with 26 bases between. Germline values: CDR1 SEHNR, CDR2 FQNEAQ (reference sequence). This CDR3 is built from 18 residues. CDR3 region: CASSRGTQGTSAAETQYF. The CDR3 DNA follows: TGTGCCAGCAGCCGCGGGACCCAGGGAACCTCTGCGGCAGAGACCCAGTACTTC.

This rearrangement joins TRBV24-1 to TRBJ2-3; D is undetermined. The V gene lost 4 bases and the J gene lost 1 base, with 8 bases spanning the gap. The germline V gene encodes CDR1 KGHDR and CDR2 SFDVKD. The length of the CDR3 is 14 residues. As DNA, the CDR3 is TGTGCCACCAGTGACCCACCGGGCACAGATACGCAGTATTTT. Its protein product is CATSDPPGTDTQYF.

This clone was seen once. The chain recombines TRBV24-1 with TRBJ1-2; the D gene is possibly TRBD1 (5 bases). This CDR3 is built from 20 residues. The ends were cut back, 2 bases at V and 4 bases at J, with 28 bases in the middle. Germline CDR1 reads KGHDR; CDR2 reads SFDVKD. The DNA for the CDR3 is TGTGCCACCAGTGATTCGGATCTCGTGGGCCAGGGCCGTACCCTCTATGGCTACACCTTC. This translates into CATSDSDLVGQGRTLYGYTF.

The count of this clone is one. The chain combines TRBV5-1 with TRBJ2-3; 9 nucleotides line up with TRBD2. The V and J ends lost 2 bases and 1 base, in that order; junction bases with no gene match: 5. Germline V CDR1 and CDR2: SGHRS, YFSETQ. The CDR3 has 16 amino acids. DNA for the CDR3: TGCGCCAGCAGCTTAATAGCGGGAGAAGGCACAGATACGCAGTATTTT. As protein: CASSLIAGEGTDTQYF.

The chain has TRBV28 and TRBJ1-2; no clear D. Looked up from germline, CDR1 is MDHEN and CDR2 is SYDVKM. Trimming shortened V by 3 bases and J by 7 bases, and 12 bases separated the two germline ends. The CDR3 runs 13 residues. The CDR3 DNA reads TGTGCCAGCAGTTTTCAGTCGTATGGTGGCTACACCTTC. Protein product: CASSFQSYGGYTF.

The chain is built from TRBV14 and TRBJ2-7, with 11 bases identical to TRBD2. V gave up 1 base and J gave up 0 bases; unmatched junction bases: 2. The CDR3 sequence is 16 residues long. Per germline, CDR1 SGHDN and CDR2 FVKESK. In DNA form, the CDR3 reads TGTGCCAGCAGCCAAGCGACTAGCGGGATCTCCTACGAGCAGTACTTC. Translation gives CASSQATSGISYEQYF.

The chain couples TRBV14 to TRBJ2-3, with a weak D call TRBD2 (6 bases). Between the trimmed V and J ends, which lost 4 bases and 5 bases, there was a span of 13 bases. This CDR3 is 14 amino acids long. Germline V gene sequence: CDR1 SGHDN, CDR2 FVKESK. This chain's CDR3 is CASSLGGVRDTQYF. CDR3 nucleotides: TGTGCCAGCAGCCTGGGGGGAGTCCGAGATACGCAGTATTTT.

This clone occurred a few times. The rearrangement uses TRBV2 and TRBJ1-5; possible D gene TRBD1, 6 bases. The V and J ends lost 6 bases and 0 bases respectively, with 12 bases between them. CDR1 is SNHLY, CDR2 FYNNEI, per germline. The CDR3 has 15 amino acids. The CDR3: CASRGIRGSNQPQHF. The CDR3 region has the DNA TGTGCCAGCAGGGGGATCAGGGGTAGCAATCAGCCCCAGCATTTT.

The rearrangement links TRBV6-1 to TRBJ1-1, with TRBD1 as a possible D gene (5 bases). This CDR3 region has 16 residues. Trimming removed 0 bases at V and 0 bases at J, with 11 bases between. CDR1 and CDR2 from the germline V gene are MNHNS and SASEGT. DNA of the CDR3: TGTGCCAGCAGTGAAGCGCATGGCAGGGTGAACACTGAAGCTTTCTTT. Its translation: CASSEAHGRVNTEAFF.

The chain links TRBV29-1 to TRBJ2-6, with 7 bases that match TRBD1. V dropped 6 bases and J dropped 3; count of bases not matched to a gene: 5. The CDR3 is 14 residues long. Germline assignment: CDR1 SQVTM and CDR2 ANQGSEA. The CDR3: CSVITGVGANVLTF. The CDR3 region has the DNA TGCAGCGTGATAACAGGGGTTGGGGCCAACGTCCTGACTTTC.

This clone was observed a few times. The chain employs TRBV5-1 and TRBJ1-4, with TRBD1 identical over 9 bases. The CDR3 length is 15 residues. Germline V gene sequence: CDR1 SGHRS, CDR2 YFSETQ. V dropped 3 bases and J dropped 7; count of bases not matched to a gene: 7. The CDR3 is CASSWDRAGVEKLFF. The DNA for the CDR3 is TGCGCCAGCAGCTGGGACAGGGCGGGCGTTGAAAAACTGTTTTTT.

This chain joins TRBV6-5 and TRBJ1-1; tentative D call: TRBD1 (5 bases). The V end lost 6 bases, the J end lost 3 bases, and 11 bases lay between the germline ends. CDR1 is MNHEY, CDR2 SVGAGI, per germline. CDR3 size: 13 residues. The CDR3 sequence: CASRDQGYTEAFF. The CDR3 DNA reads as TGTGCCAGCAGAGATCAGGGTTACACTGAAGCTTTCTTT.

V gene TRBV6-5 combines with J gene TRBJ1-1; D gene ambiguous. The CDR3 loop spans 14 amino acids. The V end lost 5 bases, the J end lost 1 base, and 11 bases lay between the germline ends. The germline V gene has CDR1 MNHEY and CDR2 SVGAGI. CDR3 region: CASSKDFENTEAFF. In DNA, the CDR3 is TGTGCCAGCAGTAAGGACTTTGAGAACACTGAAGCTTTCTTT.

The V and J genes are TRBV10-3 and TRBJ2-7, with 9 bases matching TRBD2. V was pared by 3 bases and J by 4 bases, with 10 bases of the junction left unmatched. Germline CDR1 reads ENHRY; CDR2 reads SYGVKD. The CDR3 has 16 residues. Written as DNA, the CDR3 is TGTGCCATCAGTGACCGTAGCGGGAGACTATCATACGAGCAGTACTTC. This gives the protein CAISDRSGRLSYEQYF.

V and J are TRBV18 and TRBJ1-2; 7 positions match TRBD1. CDR1 is KGHSH and CDR2 is LQKENI in the germline V gene. The J segment lost 1 base and the V segment lost 3 bases, leaving 8 bases of the junction unmatched. The CDR3 covers 16 residues. This chain's CDR3 is CASSPIETGSNYGYTF. Here the CDR3 DNA reads TGTGCCAGCTCACCCATCGAGACAGGGAGTAACTATGGCTACACCTTC. The full variable domain, with the rest looked up from reference TRBV18 and TRBJ1-2, is NAGVMQNPRHLVRRRGQEARLRCSPMKGHSHVYWYRQLPEEGLKFMVYLQKENIIDESGMPKERFSAEFPKEGPSILRIQQVVRGDSAAYFCASSPIETGSNYGYTFGSGTRLTVV.

The V gene is TRBV19, the J gene TRBJ2-2, with D hard to call. CDR3 length: 14 amino acids. V gave up 4 bases and J gave up 4 bases, with 10 bases separating them. The V gene's germline CDR1 is LNHDA and CDR2 SQIVND (reference sequence). CDR3 bases: TGTGCCAGTAGTAGGGCTTTAAGCACCGGGGAGCTGTTTTTT. Encoded protein: CASSRALSTGELFF.

This clone was seen only a few times. This sequence joins TRBV25-1 and TRBJ1-2, with a tentative D call TRBD1 (5 bases). V was pared by 6 bases and J by 2 bases, with 16 bases between. The CDR3 sequence is 15 residues long. Germline assignment: CDR1 MGHDK and CDR2 SYGVNS. The CDR3 nucleotides are TGTGCCAGCAGACCCTCGGGGGGAGGGAACTATGGCTACACCTTC. Amino acids: CASRPSGGGNYGYTF.